The 8 T cell receptor beta chains in this list originate from one sample, sequenced in a study of a mutant IDH1 vaccine in newly diagnosed glioma. Time point of the sample: baseline, week 1 (first vaccination visit). The treatment denotes: pre-vaccination baseline after standard-of-care therapy. Some clones are missing from TCRdb's copy, which holds only in-frame ones; the method was immunoSEQ multiplex PCR. The sample holds around 92,000 clones, approximately 90% seen once. The source material was PBMCs, sampled from a glioma patient treated with radiotherapy, temozolomide or both. These TCRs come from a woman aged 45-59 years with glioma.

This clone was observed a single time. The rearrangement links TRBV7-9 to TRBJ2-1; TRBD2 might be the D (6 bases). The ends were cut back, 3 bases at V and 6 bases at J, with 24 bases in the middle. Germline V gene data show CDR1 as SEHNR and CDR2 as FQNEAQ (reference sequence). The length of the CDR3 is 18 residues. CDR3 amino acids: CASSLTGLIEIAVNEQFF. The CDR3 DNA sequence: TGTGCCAGCAGCTTGACGGGGCTTATTGAAATAGCGGTCAATGAGCAGTTCTTC.

This CDR3 reads CASSYSALYSYEQYF. In DNA, the CDR3 is TGTGCCAGCAGTTACTCGGCCTTATATTCCTACGAGCAGTACTTC. The chain has TRBV6-5 and TRBJ2-7; D is ambiguous. This CDR3 is 15 amino acids long. CDR1 and CDR2 (germline): MNHEY, SVGAGI. Trimming took 0 bases from V and 1 from J, leaving 10 bases between them.

This chain joins TRBV4-1 and TRBJ2-3; 12 bases are shared with TRBD2. Germline CDR1 reads MGHRA; CDR2 reads YSYEKL. The CDR3 loop spans 16 amino acids. The V gene end was trimmed by 4 bases and the J gene end by 3 bases; junction bases not matched to a gene: 5. The DNA for the CDR3 is TGCGCCAGCAGCCGTGCTAGCGGGAGGGGAACAGATACGCAGTATTTT. Protein product: CASSRASGRGTDTQYF.

This rearrangement joins TRBV12-5 to TRBJ1-5; no reliable D call. The CDR3 extends over 13 amino acids. V gave up 0 bases and J gave up 9 bases, with 9 bases separating them. Germline V gene data show CDR1 as LGHNT and CDR2 as FRNRAP. In DNA, the CDR3 is TGTGCTAGTGGTTTGGTACCCAGATGGCCCCAGCATTTT. Protein sequence: CASGLVPRWPQHF.

This clone has just one count. J is TRBJ2-3 and V is TRBV30; 10 nucleotides match TRBD1. Germline V gene sequence: CDR1 GTSNPN, CDR2 SVGIG (reference sequence). The V gene end was trimmed by 5 bases and the J gene end by 1 base; junction bases not matched to a gene: 3. CDR3 length: 14 residues. CDR3 nucleotides: TGTGCCTGGGGGACAGGGGTCCGCACAGATACGCAGTATTTT. Protein product: CAWGTGVRTDTQYF. Complete variable domain (other parts from reference TRBV30 and TRBJ2-3): SQTIHQWPATLVQPVGSPLSLECTVEGTSNPNLYWYRQAAGRGLQLLFYSVGIGQISSEVPQNLSASRPQDRQFILSSKKLLLSDSGFYLCAWGTGVRTDTQYFGPGTRLTVL.

J is TRBJ1-3 and V is TRBV9; TRBD1 matches 9 bases. With 4 bases clipped from V and 0 bases from J, the junction kept 11 bases outside the gene matches. The CDR3 has 18 residues. The germline gives CDR1 SGDLS, CDR2 YYNGEE. This CDR3 reads CASSFNRGRGTSGNTIYF. The CDR3 bases are TGTGCCAGCAGCTTCAACAGGGGGCGCGGAACCTCTGGAAACACCATATATTTT. The variable domain in full, completed from reference TRBV9 and TRBJ1-3, reads DSGVTQTPKHLITATGQRVTLRCSPRSGDLSVYWYQQSLDQGLQFLIQYYNGEERAKGNILERFSAQQFPDLHSELNLSSLELGDSALYFCASSFNRGRGTSGNTIYFGEGSWLTVV.

V usage is TRBV19 and J usage is TRBJ2-7, with D possibly being TRBD1 (6 bases). The germline gives CDR1 LNHDA, CDR2 SQIVND (reference sequence). The CDR3 runs to 13 residues. V was pared by 3 bases and J by 3 bases, with 9 bases between. This CDR3 reads CASSMLTGYEQYF. CDR3 DNA: TGTGCCAGTAGTATGCTGACAGGCTACGAGCAGTACTTC.

J is TRBJ2-1 and V is TRBV27; D remains ambiguous. Per the germline V gene, CDR1 is MNHEY and CDR2 is SMNVEV (reference sequence). This CDR3 comprises 14 residues. Trimming took off 5 bases at V and 9 bases at J, with 17 bases between the two ends. CDR3 sequence reads: CASSIGTLDGEQFF. DNA for the CDR3: TGTGCCAGCAGTATCGGTACCCTCGACGGTGAGCAGTTCTTC.